This record covers a single T cell receptor (beta chain). The antigen remains unidentified. The data were taken from a study of T-cell memory formation after mild COVID-19. Study information: Largely donor-specific TCR clusters were found.

TCRdb redid the calling of the 5' RACE reads with MiXCR, one entry per CDR3 protein. This sample has hundreds of thousands of distinct CDR3 sequences; 15% to 20% occur once, and the top ten carry more than 20%. Findings and limits, study-wide: Some clones that responded were present in memory (sampled pre-infection), which suggests cross-reactive memory joined.

V lost 4 bases to trimming and J lost 1 base, with 14 bases between them. Germline V gene sequence: CDR1 MNHEY, CDR2 SVGEGT. This CDR3 comprises 15 residues. The chain links TRBV6-2 or TRBV6-3 to TRBJ2-7, with no clear D. The sample was PBMCs or a T cell subset sorted from them (not recorded which). The TCR originated in a man between 18 and 35 years old who had mild COVID-19 (a few samples of this study predate the infection). Cell type and time point are not known. CDR3 amino acids: CASSSGEFGSYEQYV. The CDR3 DNA is TGTGCCAGCAGTTCGGGCGAATTCGGTTCCTACGAGCAGTACGTC.